This T cell receptor (beta chain) was retrieved from a study of CXCR3-negative and CXCR3-positive naive CD8 T cells. Study-wide results and caveats: Expression of CXCR3 was partially reduced after cryopreservation, and fresh PBMCs were used in most assays.

The CDR3 runs to 16 residues. The germline CDR1 and CDR2 sequences are MGHRA and YSYEKL. In the case of this clonotype: Its antigen is still unknown.

5' RACE with UMI labels generated the TRB cDNA libraries. TCRdb reprocessed the 5' RACE reads and keeps a single row for each CDR3 protein, giving no DNA. Its table records roughly 71,000 distinct CDR3 sequences. The sequencing sample was made of naive CXCR3- CD8+ T cells from blood. As to subset: CD45RO-CCR7+CD27+CD95- naive CD8+ T cells lacking CXCR3 (TNR3-). The chain couples TRBV4-1 to TRBJ1-2; TCRdb names TRBD1, which stays unverified in the absence of DNA. The TCR comes from a human donor in good health. Some clones in this sample may be carry-over from other donors' samples. The CDR3 here is CASSQEFGQGSSGYTF.